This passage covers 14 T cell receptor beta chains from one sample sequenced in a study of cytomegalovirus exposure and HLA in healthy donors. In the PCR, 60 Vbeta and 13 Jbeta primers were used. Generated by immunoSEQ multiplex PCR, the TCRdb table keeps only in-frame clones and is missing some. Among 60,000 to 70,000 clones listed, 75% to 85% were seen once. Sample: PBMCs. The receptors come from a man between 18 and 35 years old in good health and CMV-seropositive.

The CDR3 spells CASSDSADSSYNEQFF. CDR3 nucleotides: TGTGCCAGCAGTGACTCGGCGGATAGCTCCTACAATGAGCAGTTCTTC. The V and J genes are TRBV6-4 and TRBJ2-1, with no clear D. The CDR3 sequence is 16 residues long. V was cut by 0 bases and J by 0 bases, with 9 bases left in between. The germline V gene encodes CDR1 MRHNA and CDR2 SNTAGT.

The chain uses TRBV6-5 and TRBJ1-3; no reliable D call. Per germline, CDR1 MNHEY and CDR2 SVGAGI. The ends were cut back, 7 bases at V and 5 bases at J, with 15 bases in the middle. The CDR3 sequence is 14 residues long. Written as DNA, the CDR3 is TGTGCCAGCACTCAGTCGGGTATCAGAAACACCATATATTTT. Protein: CASTQSGIRNTIYF.

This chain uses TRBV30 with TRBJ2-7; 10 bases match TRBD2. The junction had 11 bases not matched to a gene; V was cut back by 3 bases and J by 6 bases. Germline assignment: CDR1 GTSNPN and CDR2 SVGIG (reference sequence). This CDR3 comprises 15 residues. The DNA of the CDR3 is TGTGCCTGGAGCTTAAGACTAGCGGGTACCAGCGAGCAGTACTTC. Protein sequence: CAWSLRLAGTSEQYF.

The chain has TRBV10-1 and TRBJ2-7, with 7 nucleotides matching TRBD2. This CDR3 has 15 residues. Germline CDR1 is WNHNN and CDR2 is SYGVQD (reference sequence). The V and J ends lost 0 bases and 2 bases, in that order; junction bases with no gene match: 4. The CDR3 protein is CASSESASGAYEQYF. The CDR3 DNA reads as TGCGCCAGCAGTGAGTCGGCTAGCGGAGCCTACGAGCAGTACTTC.

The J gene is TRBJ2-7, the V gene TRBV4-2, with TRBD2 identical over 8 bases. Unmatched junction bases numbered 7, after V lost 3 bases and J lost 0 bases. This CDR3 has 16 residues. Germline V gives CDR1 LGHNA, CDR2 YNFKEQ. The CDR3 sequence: CASSQGSGDSSYEQYF. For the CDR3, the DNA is TGTGCCAGCAGCCAGGGTAGCGGGGATAGCTCCTACGAGCAGTACTTC.

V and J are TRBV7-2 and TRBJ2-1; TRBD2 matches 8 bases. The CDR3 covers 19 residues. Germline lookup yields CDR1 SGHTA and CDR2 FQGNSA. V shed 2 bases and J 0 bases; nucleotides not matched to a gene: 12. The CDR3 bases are TGTGCCAGCAGCTTACCTCGTAGCGGGACAACCAGCTCCTACAATGAGCAGTTCTTC. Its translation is CASSLPRSGTTSSYNEQFF. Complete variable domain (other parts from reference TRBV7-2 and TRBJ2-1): GAGVSQSPSNKVTEKGKDVELRCDPISGHTALYWYRQSLGQGLEFLIYFQGNSAPDKSGLPSDRFSAERTGGSVSTLTIQRTQQEDSAVYLCASSLPRSGTTSSYNEQFFGPGTRLTVL.

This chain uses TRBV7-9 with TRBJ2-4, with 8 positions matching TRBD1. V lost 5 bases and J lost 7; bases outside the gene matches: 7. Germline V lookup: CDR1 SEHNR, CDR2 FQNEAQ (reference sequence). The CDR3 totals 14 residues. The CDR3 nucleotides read TGTGCCAGCAGCCCCCGGACAGGGAACAACATTCAGTACTTC. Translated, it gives CASSPRTGNNIQYF.

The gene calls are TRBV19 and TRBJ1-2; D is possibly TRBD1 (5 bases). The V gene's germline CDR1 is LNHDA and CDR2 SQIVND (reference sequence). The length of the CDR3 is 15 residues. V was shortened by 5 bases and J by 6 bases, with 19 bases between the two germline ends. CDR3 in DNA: TGTGCCAGTAGTCCGAGACAGTCCCCCTGGAATGGCTACACCTTC. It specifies CASSPRQSPWNGYTF.

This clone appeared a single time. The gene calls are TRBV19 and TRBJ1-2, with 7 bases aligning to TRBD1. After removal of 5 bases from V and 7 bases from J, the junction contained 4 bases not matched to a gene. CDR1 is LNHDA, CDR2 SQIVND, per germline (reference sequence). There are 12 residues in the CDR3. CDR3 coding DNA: TGTGCCAGTAGTTCAGACAGGGCTGGCTACACCTTC. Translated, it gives CASSSDRAGYTF.

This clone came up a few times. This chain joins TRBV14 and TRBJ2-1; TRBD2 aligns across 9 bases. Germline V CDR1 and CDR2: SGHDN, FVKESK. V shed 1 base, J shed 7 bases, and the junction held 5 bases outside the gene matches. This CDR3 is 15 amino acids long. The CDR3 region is CASSQGVAGVNEQFF. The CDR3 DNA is TGTGCCAGCAGCCAAGGTGTAGCGGGGGTAAATGAGCAGTTCTTC.

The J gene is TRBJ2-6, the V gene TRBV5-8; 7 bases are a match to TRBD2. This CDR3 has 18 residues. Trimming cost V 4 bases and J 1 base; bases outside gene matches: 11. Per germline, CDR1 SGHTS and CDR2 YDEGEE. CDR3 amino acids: CASSRTSSSWSGANVLTF. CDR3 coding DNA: TGTGCCAGCAGCCGGACTAGTTCGAGCTGGTCTGGGGCCAACGTCCTGACTTTC.

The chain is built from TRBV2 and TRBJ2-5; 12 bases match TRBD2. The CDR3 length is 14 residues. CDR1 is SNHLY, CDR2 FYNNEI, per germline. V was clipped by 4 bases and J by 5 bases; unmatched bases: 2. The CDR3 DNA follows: TGTGCCAGCAGTGGCGGACTAGCGGGGGAGACCCAGTACTTC. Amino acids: CASSGGLAGETQYF.

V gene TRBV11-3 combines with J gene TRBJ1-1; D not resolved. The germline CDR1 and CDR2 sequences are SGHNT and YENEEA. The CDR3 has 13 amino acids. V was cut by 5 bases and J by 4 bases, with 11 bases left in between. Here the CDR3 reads CASSEEGSTEAFF. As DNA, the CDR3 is TGTGCCAGCAGCGAGGAGGGTTCCACTGAAGCTTTCTTT.

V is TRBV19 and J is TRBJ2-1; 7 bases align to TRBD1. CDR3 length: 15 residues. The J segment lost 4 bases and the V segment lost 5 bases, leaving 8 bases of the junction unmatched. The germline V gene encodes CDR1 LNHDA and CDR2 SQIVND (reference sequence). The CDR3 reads CASSLAGTEYNEQFF. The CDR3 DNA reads TGTGCCAGTAGTCTCGCCGGGACAGAGTACAATGAGCAGTTCTTC.